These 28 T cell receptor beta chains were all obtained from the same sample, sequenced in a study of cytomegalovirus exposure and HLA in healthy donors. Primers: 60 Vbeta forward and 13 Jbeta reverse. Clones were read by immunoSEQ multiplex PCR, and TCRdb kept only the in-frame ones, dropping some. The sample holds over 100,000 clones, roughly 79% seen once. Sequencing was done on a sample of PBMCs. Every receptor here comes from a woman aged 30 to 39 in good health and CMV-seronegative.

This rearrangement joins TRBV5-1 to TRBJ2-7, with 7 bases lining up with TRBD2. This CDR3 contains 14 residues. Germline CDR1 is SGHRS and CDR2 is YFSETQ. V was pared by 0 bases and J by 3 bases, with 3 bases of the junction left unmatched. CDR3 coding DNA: TGCGCCAGCAGCTTGGCCGCTAGCGGCTACGAGCAGTACTTC. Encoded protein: CASSLAASGYEQYF.

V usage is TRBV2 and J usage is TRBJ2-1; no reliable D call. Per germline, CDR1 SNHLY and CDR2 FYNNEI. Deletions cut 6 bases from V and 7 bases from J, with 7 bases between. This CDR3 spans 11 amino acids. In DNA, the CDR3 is TGTGCCAGCAGCCAGGAAAATGAGCAGTTCTTC. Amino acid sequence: CASSQENEQFF.

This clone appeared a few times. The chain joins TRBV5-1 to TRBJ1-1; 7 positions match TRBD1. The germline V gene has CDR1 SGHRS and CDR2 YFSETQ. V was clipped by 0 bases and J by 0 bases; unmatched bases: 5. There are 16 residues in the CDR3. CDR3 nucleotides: TGCGCCAGCAGCTTGGCTCGACAGGGAATGAACACTGAAGCTTTCTTT. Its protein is CASSLARQGMNTEAFF.

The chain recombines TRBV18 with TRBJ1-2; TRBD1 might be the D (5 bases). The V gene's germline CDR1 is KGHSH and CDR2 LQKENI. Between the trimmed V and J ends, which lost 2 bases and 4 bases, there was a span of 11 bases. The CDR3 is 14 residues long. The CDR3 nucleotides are TGTGCCAGCTCACCAGGCAGGGTGGGCTATGGCTACACCTTC. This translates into CASSPGRVGYGYTF.

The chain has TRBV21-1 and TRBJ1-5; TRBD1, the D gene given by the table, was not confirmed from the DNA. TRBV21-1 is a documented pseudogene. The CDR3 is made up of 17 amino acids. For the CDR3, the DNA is TGTGCCAGCAGCCTCCGACAGGGGCAGGATAGCAATCAGCCCCAGCATTTT. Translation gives CASSLRQGQDSNQPQHF.

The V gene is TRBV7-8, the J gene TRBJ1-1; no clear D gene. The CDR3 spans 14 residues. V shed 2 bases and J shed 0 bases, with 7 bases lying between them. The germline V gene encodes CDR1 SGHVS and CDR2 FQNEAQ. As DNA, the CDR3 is TGTGCCAGCAGCTTATTGGCAATGAACACTGAAGCTTTCTTT. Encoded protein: CASSLLAMNTEAFF.

For the CDR3, the DNA is TGTGCCAGCAGTTTATCCGGGAGCGGCCAAGAGACCCAGTACTTC. Translated: CASSLSGSGQETQYF. The chain combines TRBV28 with TRBJ2-5, with TRBD2 as a possible D gene (6 bases). Trimming removed 1 base from V and 1 base from J, with 10 bases in between. Germline loops: CDR1 MDHEN, CDR2 SYDVKM. CDR3 length: 15 amino acids.

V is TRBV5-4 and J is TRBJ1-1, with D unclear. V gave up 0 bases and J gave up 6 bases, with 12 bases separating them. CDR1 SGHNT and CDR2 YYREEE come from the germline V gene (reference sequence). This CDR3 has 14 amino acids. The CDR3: CASSLGLGGPEAFF. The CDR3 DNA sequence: TGTGCCAGCAGCTTGGGTTTAGGAGGACCTGAAGCTTTCTTT.

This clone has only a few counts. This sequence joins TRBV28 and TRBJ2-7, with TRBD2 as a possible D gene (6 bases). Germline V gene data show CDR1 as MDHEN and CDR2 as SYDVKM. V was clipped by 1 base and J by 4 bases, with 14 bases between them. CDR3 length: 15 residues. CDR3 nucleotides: TGTGCCAGCAGTTTATTCAGTAGCGGAGAATACGAGCAGTACTTC. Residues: CASSLFSSGEYEQYF.

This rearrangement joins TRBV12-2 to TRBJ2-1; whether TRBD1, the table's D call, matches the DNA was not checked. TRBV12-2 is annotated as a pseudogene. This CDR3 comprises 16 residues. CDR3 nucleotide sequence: TGTGCAAGTCGCGCCCCGGACAGGGAACTTTACAATGAGCAGTTCTTC. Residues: CASRAPDRELYNEQFF.

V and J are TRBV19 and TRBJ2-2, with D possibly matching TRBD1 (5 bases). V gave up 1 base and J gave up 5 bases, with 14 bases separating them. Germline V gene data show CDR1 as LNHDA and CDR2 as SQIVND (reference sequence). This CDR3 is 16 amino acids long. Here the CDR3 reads CASSIAWGSVTGELFF. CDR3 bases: TGTGCCAGTAGTATAGCCTGGGGCAGTGTTACCGGGGAGCTGTTTTTT.

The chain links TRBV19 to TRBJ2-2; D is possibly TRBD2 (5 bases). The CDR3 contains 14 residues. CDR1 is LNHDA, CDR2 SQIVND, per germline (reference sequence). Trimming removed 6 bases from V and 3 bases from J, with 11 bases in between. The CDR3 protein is CASSIDYYTGELFF. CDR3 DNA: TGTGCCAGTAGCATTGACTATTACACCGGGGAGCTGTTTTTT.

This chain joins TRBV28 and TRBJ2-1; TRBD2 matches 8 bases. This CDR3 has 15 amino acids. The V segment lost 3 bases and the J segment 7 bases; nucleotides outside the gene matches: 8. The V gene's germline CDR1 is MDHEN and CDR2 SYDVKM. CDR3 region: CASSLPSGFRNEQFF. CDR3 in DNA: TGTGCCAGCAGTTTGCCTAGCGGGTTCCGAAATGAGCAGTTCTTC.

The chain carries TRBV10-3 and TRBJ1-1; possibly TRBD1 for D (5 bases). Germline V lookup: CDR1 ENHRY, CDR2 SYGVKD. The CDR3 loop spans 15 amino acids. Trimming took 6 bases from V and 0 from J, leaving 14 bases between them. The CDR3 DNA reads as TGTGCCATCAGCGAGGCAGGGTATCTGAACACTGAAGCTTTCTTT. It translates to CAISEAGYLNTEAFF.

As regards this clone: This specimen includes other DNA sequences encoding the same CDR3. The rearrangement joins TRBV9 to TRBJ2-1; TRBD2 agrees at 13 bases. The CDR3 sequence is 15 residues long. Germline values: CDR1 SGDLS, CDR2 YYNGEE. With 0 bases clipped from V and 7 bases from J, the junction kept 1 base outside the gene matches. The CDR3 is CASSVGTSGSNEQFF. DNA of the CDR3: TGTGCCAGCAGCGTAGGGACTAGCGGGAGTAATGAGCAGTTCTTC.

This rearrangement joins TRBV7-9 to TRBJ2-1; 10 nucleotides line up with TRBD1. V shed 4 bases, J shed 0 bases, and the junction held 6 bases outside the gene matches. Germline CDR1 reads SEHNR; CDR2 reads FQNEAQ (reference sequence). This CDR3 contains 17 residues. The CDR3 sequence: CASSSRTGGSSYNEQFF. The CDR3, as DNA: TGTGCCAGCAGCTCCAGGACAGGGGGTAGCTCCTACAATGAGCAGTTCTTC.

CDR3 residues: CASSVADRGDQPQHF. The CDR3, as DNA: TGTGCCAGTAGTGTCGCGGACAGGGGCGATCAGCCCCAGCATTTT. The chain combines TRBV19 with TRBJ1-5, with 9 bases matching TRBD1. CDR3 size: 15 residues. The junction had 7 bases not matched to a gene; V was cut back by 5 bases and J by 5 bases. CDR1 and CDR2 (germline): LNHDA, SQIVND (reference sequence). Full variable domain (remainder filled in from reference TRBV19 and TRBJ1-5): DGGITQSPKYLFRKEGQNVTLSCEQNLNHDAMYWYRQDPGQGLRLIYYSQIVNDFQKGDIAEGYSVSREKKESFPLTVTSAQKNPTAFYLCASSVADRGDQPQHFGDGTRLSIL.

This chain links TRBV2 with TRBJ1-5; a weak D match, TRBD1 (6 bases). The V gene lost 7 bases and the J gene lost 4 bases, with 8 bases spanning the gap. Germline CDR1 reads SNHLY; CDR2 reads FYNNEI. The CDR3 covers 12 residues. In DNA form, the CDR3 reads TGTGCCAGCAATCAGGGGAATCAGCCCCAGCATTTT. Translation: CASNQGNQPQHF.

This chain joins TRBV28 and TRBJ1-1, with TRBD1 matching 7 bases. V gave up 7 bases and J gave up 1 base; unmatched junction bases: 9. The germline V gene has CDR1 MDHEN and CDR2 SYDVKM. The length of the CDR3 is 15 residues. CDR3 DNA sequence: TGTGCCAGCAACCGGGACAGAGGCCCGAACACTGAAGCTTTCTTT. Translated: CASNRDRGPNTEAFF.

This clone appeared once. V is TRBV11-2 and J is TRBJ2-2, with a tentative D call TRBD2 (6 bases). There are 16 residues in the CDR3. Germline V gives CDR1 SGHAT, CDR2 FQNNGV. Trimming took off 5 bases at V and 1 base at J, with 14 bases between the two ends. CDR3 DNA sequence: TGTGCCAGCAGCCCTTTTGAGGGAGGGAACACCGGGGAGCTGTTTTTT. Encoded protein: CASSPFEGGNTGELFF.

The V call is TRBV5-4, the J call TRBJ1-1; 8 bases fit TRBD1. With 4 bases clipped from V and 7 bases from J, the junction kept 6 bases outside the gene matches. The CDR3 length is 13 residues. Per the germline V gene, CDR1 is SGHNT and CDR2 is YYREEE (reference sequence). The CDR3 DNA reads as TGTGCCAGCAGCGCCTCAGGGGGCCGTGAAGCTTTCTTT. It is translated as CASSASGGREAFF.

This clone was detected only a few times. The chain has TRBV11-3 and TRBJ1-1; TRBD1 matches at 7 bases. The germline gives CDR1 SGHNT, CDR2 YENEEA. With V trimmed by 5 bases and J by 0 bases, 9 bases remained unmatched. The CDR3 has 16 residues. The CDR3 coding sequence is TGTGCCAGCAGCCCTAACAGGGGCGCGATGAACACTGAAGCTTTCTTT. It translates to CASSPNRGAMNTEAFF.

The CDR3 protein is CASSSSGIYEQYF. For the CDR3, the DNA is TGTGCCAGCAGCTCCAGCGGGATCTACGAGCAGTACTTC. V gene TRBV5-4 combines with J gene TRBJ2-7, with TRBD2 identical over 7 bases. Germline V gives CDR1 SGHNT, CDR2 YYREEE (reference sequence). Trimming removed 3 bases from V and 3 bases from J; junction bases left unmatched: 3. CDR3 size: 13 residues.

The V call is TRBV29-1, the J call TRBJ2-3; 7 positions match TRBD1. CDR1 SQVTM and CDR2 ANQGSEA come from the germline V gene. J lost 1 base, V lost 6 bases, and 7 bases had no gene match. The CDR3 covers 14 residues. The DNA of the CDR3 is TGCAGCGTATACACAGGGGACCGCACAGATACGCAGTATTTT. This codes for CSVYTGDRTDTQYF.

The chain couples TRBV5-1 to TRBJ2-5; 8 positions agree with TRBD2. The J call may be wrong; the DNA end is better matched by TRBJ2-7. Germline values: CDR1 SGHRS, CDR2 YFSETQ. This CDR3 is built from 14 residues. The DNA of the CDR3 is TGCGCCAGTAAACTAGCGGTGAGCTCCTACGAGCAGTACTTC. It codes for CASKLAVSSYEQYF.

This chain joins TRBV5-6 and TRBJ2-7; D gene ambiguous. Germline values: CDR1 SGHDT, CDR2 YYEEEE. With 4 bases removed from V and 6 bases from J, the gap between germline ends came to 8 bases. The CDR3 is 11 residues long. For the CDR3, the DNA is TGTGCCAGCAGCGTAGTGAGCGAGCAGTACTTC. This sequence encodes CASSVVSEQYF.

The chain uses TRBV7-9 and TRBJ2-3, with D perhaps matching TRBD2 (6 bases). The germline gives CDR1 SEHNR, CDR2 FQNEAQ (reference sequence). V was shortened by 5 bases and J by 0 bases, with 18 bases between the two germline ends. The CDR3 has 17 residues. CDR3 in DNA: TGTGCCAGCAGCCCTATGACTAGTTTATTTAGCACAGATACGCAGTATTTT. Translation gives CASSPMTSLFSTDTQYF.

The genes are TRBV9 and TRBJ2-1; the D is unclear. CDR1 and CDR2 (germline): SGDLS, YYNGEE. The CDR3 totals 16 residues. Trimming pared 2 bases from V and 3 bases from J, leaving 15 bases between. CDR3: CASSVLLCQVYNEQFF. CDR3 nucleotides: TGTGCCAGCAGCGTCCTCTTATGCCAGGTCTACAATGAGCAGTTCTTC.